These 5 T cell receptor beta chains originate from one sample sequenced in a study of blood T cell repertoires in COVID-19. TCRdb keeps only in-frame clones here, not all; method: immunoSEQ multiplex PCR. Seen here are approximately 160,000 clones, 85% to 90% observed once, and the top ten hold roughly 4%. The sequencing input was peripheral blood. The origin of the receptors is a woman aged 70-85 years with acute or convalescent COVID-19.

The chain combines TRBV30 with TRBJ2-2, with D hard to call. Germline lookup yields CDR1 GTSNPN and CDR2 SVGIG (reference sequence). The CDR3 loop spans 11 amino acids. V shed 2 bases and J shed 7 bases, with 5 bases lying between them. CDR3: CAWSIIGELFF. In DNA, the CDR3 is TGTGCCTGGAGTATCATCGGGGAGCTGTTTTTT.

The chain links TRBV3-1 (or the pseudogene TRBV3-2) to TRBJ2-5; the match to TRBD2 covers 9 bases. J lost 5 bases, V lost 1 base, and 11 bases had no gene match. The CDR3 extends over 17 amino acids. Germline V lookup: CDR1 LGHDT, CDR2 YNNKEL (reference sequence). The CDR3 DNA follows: TGTGCCAGCAGCCAAGTGGGCGGCGGGGGGGCCCGGGAGACCCAGTACTTC. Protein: CASSQVGGGGARETQYF.

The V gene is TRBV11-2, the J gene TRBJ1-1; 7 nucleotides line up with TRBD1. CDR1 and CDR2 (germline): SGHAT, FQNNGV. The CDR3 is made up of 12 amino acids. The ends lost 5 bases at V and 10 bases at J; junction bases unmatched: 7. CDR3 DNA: TGTGCCAGCAGCGGCCCGGGACAGAGAGCTTTCTTT. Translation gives CASSGPGQRAFF.

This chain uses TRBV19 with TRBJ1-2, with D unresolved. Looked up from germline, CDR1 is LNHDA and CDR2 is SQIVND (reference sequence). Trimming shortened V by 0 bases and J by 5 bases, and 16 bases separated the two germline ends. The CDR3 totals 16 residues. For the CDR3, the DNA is TGTGCCAGTAGTATAGATCAAGCAGCGGTTCGGTATGGCTACACCTTC. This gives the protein CASSIDQAAVRYGYTF.

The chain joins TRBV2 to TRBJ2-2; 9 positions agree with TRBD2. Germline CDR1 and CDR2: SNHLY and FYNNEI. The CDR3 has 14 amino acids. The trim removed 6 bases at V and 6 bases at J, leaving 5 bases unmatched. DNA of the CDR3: TGTGCCAGCAGCCAGGGACTAGCCTCCGGGGAGCTGTTTTTT. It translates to CASSQGLASGELFF.